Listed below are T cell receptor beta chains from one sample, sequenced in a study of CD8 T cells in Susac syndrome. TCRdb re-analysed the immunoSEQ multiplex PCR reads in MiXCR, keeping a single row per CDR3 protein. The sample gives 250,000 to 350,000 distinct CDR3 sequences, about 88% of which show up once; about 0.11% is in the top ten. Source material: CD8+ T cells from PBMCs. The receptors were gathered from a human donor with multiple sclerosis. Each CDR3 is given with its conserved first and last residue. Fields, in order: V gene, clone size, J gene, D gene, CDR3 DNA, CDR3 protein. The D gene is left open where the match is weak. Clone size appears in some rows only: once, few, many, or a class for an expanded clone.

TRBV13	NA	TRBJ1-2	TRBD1	TGTGCCAGCAGCATTTTACAGGGGGCTCCCTCTTATGGCTACACCTTC	CASSILQGAPSYGYTF
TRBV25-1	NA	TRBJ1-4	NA	TGTGCCAGCAGTGGGGACACGCCTAATGAAAAACTGTTTTTT	CASSGDTPNEKLFF
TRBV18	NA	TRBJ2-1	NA	TGTGCCAGCTCACCACCAGGGACTTCCTACAATGAGCAGTTCTTC	CASSPPGTSYNEQFF
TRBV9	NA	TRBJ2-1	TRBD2	TGTGCCAGCAGCCGAGCCCTAGCGGGAGGGCCCCATGAGCAGTTCTTC	CASSRALAGGPHEQFF
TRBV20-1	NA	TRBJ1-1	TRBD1	TGCAGTGCTAGAGAACAGGGGTATTGGAACACTGAAGCTTTCTTT	CSAREQGYWNTEAFF
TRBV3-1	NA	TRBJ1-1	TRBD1	TGTGCCAGCAGCCAAGACCCCAGGGGGGAAGGGGAAACTGAAGCTTTCTTT	CASSQDPRGEGETEAFF
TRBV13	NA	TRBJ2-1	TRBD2	TGTGCCAGCAGCCCCTTTAGCGGGAAGGGCCCTTACAATGAGCAGTTCTTC	CASSPFSGKGPYNEQFF
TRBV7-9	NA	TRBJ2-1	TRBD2	TGTGCCAGCAGCCACCGGACTAGCGCGGACCGGGGAGTGTTCAATGAGCAGTTCTTC	CASSHRTSADRGVFNEQFF
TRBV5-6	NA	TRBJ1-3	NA	TGTGCCAGCAGCTTGGGAGGGGCTGGAAACACCATATATTTT	CASSLGGAGNTIYF
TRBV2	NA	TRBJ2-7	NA	TGTGCCAGCAGTGTATCTCCGCAGAGCACGACCTACGAGCAGTACTTC	CASSVSPQSTTYEQYF
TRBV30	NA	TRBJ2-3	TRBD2	TGTGCCTGGACCATAGCGGGAGATCCCACAGATACGCAGTATTTT	CAWTIAGDPTDTQYF
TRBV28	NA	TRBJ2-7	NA	TGTGCCAGCAGTTTAGAAGCGAGCTGGAGGGCCGAGCAGTACTTC	CASSLEASWRAEQYF
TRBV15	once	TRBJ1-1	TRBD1	TGTGCCACCAGCAGAGTCAAAACAGGGGGCTCTGAAGCTTTCTTT	CATSRVKTGGSEAFF
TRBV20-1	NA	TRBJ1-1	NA	TGCAGTGCTAGAGATCGGCTAAACACTGAAGCTTTCTTT	CSARDRLNTEAFF
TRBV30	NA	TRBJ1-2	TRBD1	TGTGCCTGGAGGTTGACAGGGGGCAATGGCTACACCTTC	CAWRLTGGNGYTF
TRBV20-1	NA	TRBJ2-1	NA	TGCAGTGCTAGAGATAAGGGCCTGGGGGGACCTGAGCAGTTCTTC	CSARDKGLGGPEQFF
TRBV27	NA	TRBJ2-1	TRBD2	TGTGCCAGCAGTAACGGACTAGCAGGATTTCATGAGCAGTTCTTC	CASSNGLAGFHEQFF
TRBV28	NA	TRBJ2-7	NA	TGTGCCAGCAGTGCACCGGGACAAGGTATCTTGGCCTCCTACGAGCAGTACTTC	CASSAPGQGILASYEQYF
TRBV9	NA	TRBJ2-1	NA	TGTGCCAGCAGCCCGAGCCCGGGGTTCGATGAGCAGTTCTTC	CASSPSPGFDEQFF
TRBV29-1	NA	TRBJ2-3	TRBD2	TGCAGCGTTGAAGAACTTAGCGGGAGGGTAGCAGATACGCAGTATTTT	CSVEELSGRVADTQYF
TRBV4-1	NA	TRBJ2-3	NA	TGCGCCAGCAGCCACCCGGAGGCTACTAGCACAGATACGCAGTATTTT	CASSHPEATSTDTQYF
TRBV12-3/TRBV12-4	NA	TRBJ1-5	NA	TGTGCCAGCACTTTTGGGCCGAGGGGGCAGCCCCAGCATTTT	CASTFGPRGQPQHF
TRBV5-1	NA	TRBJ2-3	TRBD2	TGCGCCAGCAGCTTCGATAGCGGGAGCACAGATACGCAGTATTTT	CASSFDSGSTDTQYF
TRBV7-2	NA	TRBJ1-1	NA	TGTGCCAGCAGCCGGAGGTCGGGGCTCAAGAACACTGAAGCTTTCTTT	CASSRRSGLKNTEAFF
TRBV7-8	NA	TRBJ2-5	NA	TGTGCCAGCAGCCCCGGCCGGGGACAAGAGACCCAGTACTTC	CASSPGRGQETQYF